This entry lists 8 T cell receptor beta chains sequenced from one sample in a study of human T cells and chemical hapten exposure. Noted time point: pre-sensitization, week 0. Treatment specified: therapeutic diphenylcyclopropenone sensitization with weekly scalp DPC. TCRdb re-called the RACE reads through MiXCR, storing one row per CDR3 protein. Altogether tens of thousands of distinct CDR3 sequences are present, roughly a tenth being singletons, with the ten largest covering more than 3%. The sample consisted of whole blood, taken in connection with sensitization to the hapten diphenylcyclopropenone (DPC). The source is a woman aged 40 to 49 with alopecia areata. Some clones in this sample may be carry-over from other donors' samples.

This clonotype was seen ten or more times. The V gene is TRBV28, the J gene TRBJ2-5, with a weak D call TRBD2 (5 bases). Trimming stripped 4 bases from V and 1 base from J, with 13 bases between. CDR3 length: 15 amino acids. Germline V lookup: CDR1 MDHEN, CDR2 SYDVKM. CDR3 coding DNA: TGTGCCAGCAGTTCTCAAGAGCGGATCCAAGAGACCCAGTACTTC. Amino acids: CASSSQERIQETQYF.

The chain is built from TRBV5-1 and TRBJ2-2; 9 bases are shared with TRBD1. CDR1 is SGHRS and CDR2 is YFSETQ in the germline V gene. The CDR3 is 17 amino acids. Losses at the gene ends were 2 bases for V and 3 bases for J; bases not matched to a gene: 8. Here the CDR3 DNA reads TGCGCCAGCAGCTTAGCCCCGGGACAGGGCGACACCGGGGAGCTGTTTTTT. It is translated as CASSLAPGQGDTGELFF.

In regard to this clonotype: This clone may be a read error of a much larger clone one base away. This chain uses TRBV7-6 with TRBJ1-3; 7 nucleotides align to TRBD1. Looked up from germline, CDR1 is SGHVS and CDR2 is FNYEAQ. The CDR3 length is 15 residues. DNA for the CDR3: TGTGTCAGCAGCACGAGACAGGGCTCTGGAAACACCATATATTTT. Encoded protein: CVSSTRQGSGNTIYF. The complete variable domain, with remaining parts taken from reference TRBV7-6 and TRBJ1-3, reads GAGVSQSPRYKVTKRGQDVALRCDPISGHVSLYWYRQALGQGPEFLTYFNYEAQQDKSGLPNDRFSAERPEGSISTLTIQRTEQRDSAMYRCVSSTRQGSGNTIYFGEGSWLTVV.

There are a few counts of this clonotype. The J gene is TRBJ2-7, the V gene TRBV4-3; 12 bases are shared with TRBD2. The CDR3 consists of 16 residues. CDR1 is LGHNA, CDR2 YSLEER, per germline. V gave up 4 bases and J gave up 4 bases; unmatched junction bases: 8. The CDR3 DNA follows: TGCGCCAGCAGCCGAGAGGAGGGACTAGCGGGTTACGAGCAGTACTTC. It is translated as CASSREEGLAGYEQYF.

This clonotype was counted a few times. This rearrangement joins TRBV24-1 to TRBJ2-7; 11 positions match TRBD1. The germline CDR1 and CDR2 sequences are KGHDR and SFDVKD. The V and J ends lost 6 bases and 6 bases, in that order; junction bases with no gene match: 3. This CDR3 contains 13 residues. This chain's CDR3 is CATSSGTGGEQYF. The CDR3 DNA reads as TGTGCCACCAGTTCCGGGACAGGGGGCGAGCAGTACTTC.

The table lists this clonotype with many counts. This chain uses TRBV6-5 with TRBJ1-2; D gene ambiguous. Per germline, CDR1 MNHEY and CDR2 SVGAGI. The V gene lost 2 bases and the J gene lost 7 bases, with 11 bases spanning the gap. This CDR3 spans 13 amino acids. The CDR3 loop is CASSYEGSGGYTF. In DNA, the CDR3 is TGTGCCAGCAGTTACGAGGGAAGTGGTGGCTACACCTTC.

This clonotype was seen repeatedly, ten times or more. The gene calls are TRBV7-8 and TRBJ1-1; D is ambiguous. The CDR3 sequence is 14 residues long. CDR1 is SGHVS and CDR2 is FQNEAQ in the germline V gene. V lost 5 bases to trimming and J lost 6 bases, with 16 bases between them. This CDR3 reads CASSESGRSAEAFF. CDR3 nucleotides: TGTGCCAGCAGCGAAAGTGGGAGGTCGGCTGAAGCTTTCTTT.

To note about this clonotype: A much larger clone is a single base away; this may be a read error. The conserved phenylalanine or tryptophan is not found at the CDR3 terminus, so this likely reflects a read error. The chain couples TRBV6-2 or TRBV6-3 to TRBJ2-6; unclear D gene. V shed 9 bases and J shed 0 bases, with 15 bases lying between them. The germline V gene has CDR1 MNHEY and CDR2 SVGEGT. The CDR3 length is 16 residues. The CDR3 sequence is CASLRTASSGANVLTL. Written as DNA, the CDR3 is TGTGCCAGTCTTAGAACAGCATCCTCTGGGGCCAACGTCCTGACTCTC.